A selection of T cell receptor beta chains follows, all from one sample in a study of cytomegalovirus exposure and HLA in healthy donors. Repertoires were generated with immunoSEQ multiplex PCR, while TCRdb's copy carries only in-frame clones and drops some. The table records around 150,000 clones, about 90% of them present only once. The sequenced sample was PBMCs. Receptor source: a woman aged 18 to 35 in good health and CMV-seropositive. Each CDR3 is given with its conserved first and last residue. A D gene is named only where the DNA matches it firmly. Size is stated for part of the rows, as once, few or many counts, or as a class when the clone is expanded.

CDR3 DNA,CDR3 protein,D gene,V gene,J gene,clone size
TGTGCCAGCAGGGCCGGGACAGGGATGACACCCCTCCACTTT,CASRAGTGMTPLHF,TRBD1,TRBV2,TRBJ1-6,-
TGTGCCAGCAGCCCGGACAGGGCCCTAGGAGGCTACACCTTC,CASSPDRALGGYTF,TRBD1,TRBV2,TRBJ1-2,-
TGTGCCAGTAGTTCCCAGGACAAGCCTTACACTGAAGCTTTCTTT,CASSSQDKPYTEAFF,-,TRBV19,TRBJ1-1,-
TGCGCCAGCAGTCGGGTCTCCTCGGCCAGGGGGGAGACCCAGTACTTC,CASSRVSSARGETQYF,TRBD1,TRBV5-1,TRBJ2-5,-
TGTGCCAGCAGCTTAAGGGGGCCTCAGGGCGGGGAGCTGTTTTTT,CASSLRGPQGGELFF,TRBD1,TRBV7-9,TRBJ2-2,once
TGTGCCGGAGGCCCGGCAACCTACGAGCAGTACTTC,CAGGPATYEQYF,-,TRBV6-6,TRBJ2-7,-
TGTGCCAGTCGTTTGGGGGCGCATGGAAACACCATATATTTT,CASRLGAHGNTIYF,-,TRBV6-5,TRBJ1-3,-
TGCGCCAGCAGCCAAGAGGGGGGGCCCTCCTACGAGCAGTACTTC,CASSQEGGPSYEQYF,-,TRBV4-3,TRBJ2-7,-
TGTGCCAGCAGCCAGGGACAGAGTAGAGCTAACTATGGCTACACCTTC,CASSQGQSRANYGYTF,-,TRBV21-1,TRBJ1-2,-
TGTGCCAGCAGCTTAATGTACAGGGATGGCTACACCTTC,CASSLMYRDGYTF,-,TRBV5-8,TRBJ1-2,-
TGTGCCAGCAGCTCTACTAGCGGGAGGGCGACCTACAATGAGCAGTTCTTC,CASSSTSGRATYNEQFF,TRBD2,TRBV7-2,TRBJ2-1,-
TGTGCCAGCAGTGACGGGACACCTAATTCACCCCTCCACTTT,CASSDGTPNSPLHF,-,TRBV6-1,TRBJ1-6,-
TGCGCCAGCAGCTTGGTACTAGCGGGAGTCTCCTACGAGCAGTACTTC,CASSLVLAGVSYEQYF,TRBD2,TRBV5-1,TRBJ2-7,-
TGTGCCAGCAGTTCAGCGGGAGGCTATGGCTACACCTTC,CASSSAGGYGYTF,-,TRBV6-5,TRBJ1-2,-
TGCGCCAGCAGCCAGGTCGGAGGGGCAGCCACTGAAGCTTTCTTT,CASSQVGGAATEAFF,-,TRBV4-1,TRBJ1-1,-
TGTGCCAGCAGTGAAGTAGGGGGGGCCACTGAAGCTTTCTTT,CASSEVGGATEAFF,-,TRBV6-1,TRBJ1-1,-